This T cell receptor (beta chain) was retrieved from a study of tumor-infiltrating lymphocytes in primary liver carcinoma. Study-wide background: These patients were men and women whose ages were 30 to 69 years.

Comment on this clonotype: Antigen: not known. Compared with germline, one end of the junction differs, possibly owing to a read error.

TCR beta cDNA was prepared out of 500 ng total RNA by means of a constant-region primer. Employing slightly modified ARM-PCR, three nested multiplex PCR rounds were run, and these gave rise to the TCR beta libraries. Two initial PCR rounds of about 9 cycles each paired TRBV1-TRBV30 forward primers with a C-beta reverse primer. MiXCR, run by TCRdb on the multiplex PCR reads, gives a single entry per CDR3 protein. The table has 90,000 to 150,000 distinct CDR3 sequences, 65% to 75% seen once. Extraction of RNA together with DNA used 20-30 mg of unsorted bulk tissue. Germline lookup yields CDR1 SGHAT and CDR2 FQNNGV. This CDR3 is built from 15 residues. Study-level results: It was tumor-adjacent and tumor-blood pairs that overlapped less than tumor region pairs did. Against blood, tumors held a significantly higher top-250-clone fraction (p = 0.039).

The chain combines TRBV11-2 with TRBJ2-4, with a weak D call TRBD1 (6 bases). Sequencing was done on a sample of tumor-adjacent normal liver tissue. The sequence derives from a woman aged 60-75 years with primary liver carcinoma and hepatitis B virus infection. The CDR3 region has the DNA TGTGCCAGCAACTTAGATGGTTGGGGGCGCGTCACTCAGTACTTC. This codes for CASNLDGWGRVTQYF.